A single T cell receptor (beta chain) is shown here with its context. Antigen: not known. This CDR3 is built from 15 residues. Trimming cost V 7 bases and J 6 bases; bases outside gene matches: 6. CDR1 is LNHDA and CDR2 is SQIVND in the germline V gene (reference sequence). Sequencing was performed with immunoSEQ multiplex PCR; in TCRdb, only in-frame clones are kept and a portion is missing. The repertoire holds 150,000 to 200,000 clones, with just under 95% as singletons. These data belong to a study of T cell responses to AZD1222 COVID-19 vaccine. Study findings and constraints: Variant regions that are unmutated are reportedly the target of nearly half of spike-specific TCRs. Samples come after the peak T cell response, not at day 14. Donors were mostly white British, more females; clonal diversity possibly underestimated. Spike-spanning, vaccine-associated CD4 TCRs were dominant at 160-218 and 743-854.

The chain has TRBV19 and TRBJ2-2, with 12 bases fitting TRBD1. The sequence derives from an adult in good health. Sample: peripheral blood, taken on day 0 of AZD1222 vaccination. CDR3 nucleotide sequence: TGTGCCAGTACCTCCGGGACAGGGGGCCCCGGGGAGCTGTTTTTT. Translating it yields CASTSGTGGPGELFF.